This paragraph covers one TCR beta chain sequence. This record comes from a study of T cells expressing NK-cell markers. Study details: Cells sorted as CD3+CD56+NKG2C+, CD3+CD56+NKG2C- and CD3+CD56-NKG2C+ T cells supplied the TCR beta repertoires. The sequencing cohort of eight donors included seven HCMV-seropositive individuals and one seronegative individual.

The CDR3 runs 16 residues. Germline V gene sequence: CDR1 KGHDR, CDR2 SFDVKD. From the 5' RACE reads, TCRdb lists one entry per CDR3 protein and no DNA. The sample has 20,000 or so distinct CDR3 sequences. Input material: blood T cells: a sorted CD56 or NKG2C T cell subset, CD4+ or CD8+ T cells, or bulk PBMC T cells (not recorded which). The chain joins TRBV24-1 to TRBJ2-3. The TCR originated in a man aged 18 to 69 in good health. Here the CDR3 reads CATSDTYTIGTDTQYF.